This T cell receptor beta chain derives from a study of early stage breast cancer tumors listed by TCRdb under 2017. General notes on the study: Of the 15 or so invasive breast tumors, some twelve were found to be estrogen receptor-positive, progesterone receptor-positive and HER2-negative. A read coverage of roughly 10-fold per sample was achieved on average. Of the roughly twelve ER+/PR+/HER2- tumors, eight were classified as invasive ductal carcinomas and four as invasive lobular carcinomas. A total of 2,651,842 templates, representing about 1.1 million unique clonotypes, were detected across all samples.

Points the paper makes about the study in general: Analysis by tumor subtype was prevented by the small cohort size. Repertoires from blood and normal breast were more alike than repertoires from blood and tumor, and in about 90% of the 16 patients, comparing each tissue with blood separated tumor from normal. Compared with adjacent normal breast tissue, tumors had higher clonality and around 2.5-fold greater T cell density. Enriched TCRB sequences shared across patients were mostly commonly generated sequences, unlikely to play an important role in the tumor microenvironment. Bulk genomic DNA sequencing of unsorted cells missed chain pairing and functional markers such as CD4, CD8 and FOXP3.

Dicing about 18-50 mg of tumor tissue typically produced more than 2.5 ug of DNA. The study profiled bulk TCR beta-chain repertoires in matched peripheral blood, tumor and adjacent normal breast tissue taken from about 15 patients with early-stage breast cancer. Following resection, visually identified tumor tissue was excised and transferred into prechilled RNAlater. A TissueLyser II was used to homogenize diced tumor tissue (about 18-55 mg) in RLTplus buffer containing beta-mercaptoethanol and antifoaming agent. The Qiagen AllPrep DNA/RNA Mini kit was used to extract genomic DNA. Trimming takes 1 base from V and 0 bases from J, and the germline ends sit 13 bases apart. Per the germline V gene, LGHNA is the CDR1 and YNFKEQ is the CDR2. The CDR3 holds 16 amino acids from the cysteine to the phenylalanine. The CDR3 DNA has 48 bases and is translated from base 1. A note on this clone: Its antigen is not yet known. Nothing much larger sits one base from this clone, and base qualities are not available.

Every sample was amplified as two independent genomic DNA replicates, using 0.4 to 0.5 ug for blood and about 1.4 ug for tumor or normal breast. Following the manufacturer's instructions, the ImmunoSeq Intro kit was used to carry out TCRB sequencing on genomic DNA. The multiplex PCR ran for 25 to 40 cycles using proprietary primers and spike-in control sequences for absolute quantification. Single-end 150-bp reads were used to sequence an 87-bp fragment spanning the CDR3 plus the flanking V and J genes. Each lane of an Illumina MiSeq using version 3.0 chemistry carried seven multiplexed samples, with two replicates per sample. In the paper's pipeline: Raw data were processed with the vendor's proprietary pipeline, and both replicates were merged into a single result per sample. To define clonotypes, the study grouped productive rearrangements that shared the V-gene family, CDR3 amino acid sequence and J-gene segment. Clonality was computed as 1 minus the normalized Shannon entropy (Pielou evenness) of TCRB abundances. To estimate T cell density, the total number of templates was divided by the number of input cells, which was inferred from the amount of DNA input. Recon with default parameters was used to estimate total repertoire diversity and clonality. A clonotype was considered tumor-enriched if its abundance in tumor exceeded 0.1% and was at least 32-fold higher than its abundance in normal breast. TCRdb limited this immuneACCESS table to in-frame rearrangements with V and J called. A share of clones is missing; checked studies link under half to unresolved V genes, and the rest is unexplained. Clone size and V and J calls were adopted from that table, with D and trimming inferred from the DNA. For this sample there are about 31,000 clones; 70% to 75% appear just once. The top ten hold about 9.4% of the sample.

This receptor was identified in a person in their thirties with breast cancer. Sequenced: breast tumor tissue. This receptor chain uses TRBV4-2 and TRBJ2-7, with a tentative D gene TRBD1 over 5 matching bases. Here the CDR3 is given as CASSQVGAAPSYEQYF. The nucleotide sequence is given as TGTGCCAGCAGCCAAGTTGGGGCAGCACCCTCCTACGAGCAGTACTTC.